This T cell receptor (beta chain) was captured by sequencing in a study of cytomegalovirus exposure and HLA in healthy donors. Study-wide results and caveats: Accounts indicate the classifier identified cytomegalovirus status with strong specificity and sensitivity. A previous analysis found most TCR beta V segments productive roughly 87% or roughly 30% of the time. Presence/absence analyses treated sequencing depth as roughly uniform across donors. Despite most TCR sequences being rare, some public TCRs occurred in many donors.

About this clone: Its matching antigen is unknown.

V dropped 5 bases and J dropped 5; count of bases not matched to a gene: 5. The CDR3 spans 13 residues. Germline CDR1 SGHTA, CDR2 FQGNSA. The PCR used 60 Vbeta and 13 Jbeta primers. The assay was immunoSEQ multiplex PCR, and TCRdb's table has in-frame clones only and misses some. The table records 140,000 to 150,000 clones, around 80% of them present only once. This clonotype was obtained from a middle-aged man in good health and CMV-seropositive. The V and J genes are TRBV7-2 and TRBJ1-2; TRBD1 matches 7 bases. Sequencing was carried out using PBMCs. DNA of the CDR3: TGTGCCAGCAGCACCGGGACAGCTTATGGCTACACCTTC. It encodes CASSTGTAYGYTF. Supplemented by reference TRBV7-2 and TRBJ1-2, the full variable domain reads GAGVSQSPSNKVTEKGKDVELRCDPISGHTALYWYRQSLGQGLEFLIYFQGNSAPDKSGLPSDRFSAERTGGSVSTLTIQRTQQEDSAVYLCASSTGTAYGYTFGSGTRLTVV.